The clone carrying this T cell receptor (beta chain) was observed a handful of times. Its antigen is unknown. This CDR3 is 14 amino acids long. Germline V gene sequence: CDR1 SEHNR, CDR2 FQNEAQ (reference sequence). With 5 bases removed from V and 3 bases from J, the gap between germline ends came to 11 bases. This entry belongs to a study of T cells after yellow fever vaccination. TCRdb re-called the 5' RACE reads through MiXCR, storing one row per CDR3 protein. Altogether 150,000 to 200,000 distinct CDR3 sequences are present, around 9% being singletons, with the ten largest covering about a third. Study-level points and caveats: Weaker in magnitude, the secondary response showed a faster peak on day 5 versus 15. Overall, a small share of clonotypes was seen in both CD4 and CD8 compartments.

The receptor was isolated from a man aged 18-30 years who received the YFV17D yellow fever vaccine. The sample here was CD8+ T cells sorted from PBMCs, taken 45 days after the yellow fever booster vaccination. This chain joins TRBV7-9 and TRBJ2-1, with D maybe TRBD2 (5 bases). CDR3 DNA sequence: TGTGCCAGCAGCAACTCAACTAGCTACAATGAGCAGTTCTTC. Translating it yields CASSNSTSYNEQFF.